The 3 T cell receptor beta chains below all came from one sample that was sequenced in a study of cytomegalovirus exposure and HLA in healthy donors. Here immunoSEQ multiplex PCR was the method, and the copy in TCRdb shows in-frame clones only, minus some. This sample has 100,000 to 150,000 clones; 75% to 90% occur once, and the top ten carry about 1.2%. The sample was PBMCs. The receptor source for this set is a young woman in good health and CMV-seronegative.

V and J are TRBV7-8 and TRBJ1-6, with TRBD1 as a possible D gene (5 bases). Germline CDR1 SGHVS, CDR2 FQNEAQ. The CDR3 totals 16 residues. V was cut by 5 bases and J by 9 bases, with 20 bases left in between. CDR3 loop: CASSRPGPREPSPLHF. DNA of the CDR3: TGTGCCAGCAGCCGTCCGGGACCGCGGGAACCTTCACCCCTCCACTTT.

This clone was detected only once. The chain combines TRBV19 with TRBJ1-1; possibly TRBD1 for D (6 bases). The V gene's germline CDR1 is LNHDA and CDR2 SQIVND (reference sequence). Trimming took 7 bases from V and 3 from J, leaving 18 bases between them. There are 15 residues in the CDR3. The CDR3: CASIPPGKGDTEAFF. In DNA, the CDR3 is TGTGCCAGTATTCCGCCGGGGAAGGGGGACACTGAAGCTTTCTTT. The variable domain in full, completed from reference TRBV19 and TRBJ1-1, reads DGGITQSPKYLFRKEGQNVTLSCEQNLNHDAMYWYRQDPGQGLRLIYYSQIVNDFQKGDIAEGYSVSREKKESFPLTVTSAQKNPTAFYLCASIPPGKGDTEAFFGQGTRLTVV.

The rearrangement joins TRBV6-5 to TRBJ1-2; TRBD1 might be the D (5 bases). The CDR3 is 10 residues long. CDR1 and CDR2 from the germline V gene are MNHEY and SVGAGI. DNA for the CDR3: TGTGCACACGGGGGGATCGGCTACACCTTC. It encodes CAHGGIGYTF.